This TCR beta chain emerged from a study of blood T cell repertoires in COVID-19. Germline loops: CDR1 MGHRA, CDR2 YSYEKL. There are 14 residues in the CDR3. The V gene lost 3 bases and the J gene lost 1 base, with 9 bases spanning the gap. Repertoires were generated with immunoSEQ multiplex PCR, while TCRdb's copy carries only in-frame clones and drops some. The sample has around 230,000 clones, approximately 82% seen once. The chain uses TRBV4-1 and TRBJ1-1; the D gene is possibly TRBD1 (5 bases). The material sequenced was peripheral blood. The clonotype comes from a man aged 35-49 years who had recovered from COVID-19. The CDR3 protein is CASSHYTGNTEAFF. CDR3 bases: TGCGCCAGCAGCCACTACACAGGGAACACTGAAGCTTTCTTT.